The subject of this entry is one TCR beta chain. Antigen: not known. The split of CD4+ cells yielded CD45RA+ naive and CD45RA-negative memory subsets. The data are from a study of shared clonotypes between healthy human individuals. Here immunoSEQ multiplex PCR was the method, and the copy in TCRdb shows in-frame clones only, minus some. This sample has 2 million to 3 million clones, with under 95% found just once. The CDR3 runs 16 residues. With V trimmed by 6 bases and J by 5 bases, 15 bases remained unmatched. The germline gives CDR1 MNHEY, CDR2 SMNVEV (reference sequence). Overall study findings and caveats: Shared clonotypes: about 4.6% naive CD4, roughly 3.8% naive CD8, about 2.5% memory CD4, 0.4% to 0.45% memory CD8.

What was sequenced was naive CD4+ T cells from PBMCs. The subset denotes: CD45RA+ positively selected. This sequence originates from a man younger than 30 in good health. Some clones in this sample may be carry-over from other donors' samples. The V and J genes are TRBV27 and TRBJ1-2, with 7 bases fitting TRBD1. CDR3 nucleotide sequence: TGTGCCAGCAGCCTCGGTCCAGGGGGGGCCTATTATGGCTACACCTTC. It translates to CASSLGPGGAYYGYTF.